The 23 T cell receptor beta chains below all came from one sample that was sequenced in a study of cytotoxic CD8 clonotypes in ibrutinib-treated CLL. Clones were read by immunoSEQ multiplex PCR, and TCRdb kept only the in-frame ones, dropping some. The table shows 190,000 or so clones, with over 60% occurring only once. This specimen was PBMCs, taken after 24 months of ibrutinib treatment. The receptors were gathered from a human donor with chronic lymphocytic leukemia.

The chain joins TRBV9 to TRBJ1-2; a weak D match, TRBD1 (6 bases). Germline CDR1 SGDLS, CDR2 YYNGEE. This CDR3 is built from 15 residues. V was cut by 1 base and J by 8 bases, with 18 bases left in between. CDR3 in amino acids: CASSVRVDRGQGYTF. The CDR3 DNA reads TGTGCCAGCAGCGTAAGGGTGGATCGGGGGCAGGGCTACACCTTC.

The J gene is TRBJ1-5, the V gene TRBV28; D perhaps matches TRBD1 (5 bases). Germline CDR1 MDHEN, CDR2 SYDVKM. The ends were cut back, 7 bases at V and 0 bases at J, with 16 bases in the middle. There are 16 residues in the CDR3. The CDR3 here is CASIELLGVSNQPQHF. The CDR3 coding sequence is TGTGCCAGCATAGAATTACTGGGGGTTAGCAATCAGCCCCAGCATTTT.

The chain uses TRBV4-3 and TRBJ1-2; weak D call: TRBD1 (5 bases). CDR1 and CDR2 (germline): LGHNA, YSLEER. The CDR3 covers 15 residues. Trimming pared 4 bases from V and 8 bases from J, leaving 20 bases between. The DNA of the CDR3 is TGCGCCAGCAGCCCGCCCGGGACGGAGGCCGGAGGCTACACCTTC. Translating it yields CASSPPGTEAGGYTF.

V gene TRBV4-2 combines with J gene TRBJ2-1; 10 bases fit TRBD2. The CDR3 has 15 residues. Trimming removed 4 bases from V and 4 bases from J; junction bases left unmatched: 4. Germline values: CDR1 LGHNA, CDR2 YNFKEQ. The CDR3 sequence is CASSLRAGGYNEQFF. For the CDR3, the DNA is TGTGCCAGCAGCCTTCGAGCGGGAGGGTACAATGAGCAGTTCTTC.

The chain uses TRBV5-6 and TRBJ2-1, with 10 bases identical to TRBD2. V trimming: 4 bases; J trimming: 4 bases; junction bases outside the gene matches: 5. This CDR3 contains 15 residues. The germline CDR1 and CDR2 sequences are SGHDT and YYEEEE. This CDR3 reads CASSVAGGLYNEQFF. In DNA form, the CDR3 reads TGTGCCAGCAGCGTAGCGGGAGGACTATACAATGAGCAGTTCTTC.

This clone has a handful of counts. J is TRBJ1-1 and V is TRBV4-1; a weak D match, TRBD1 (5 bases). The V end lost 4 bases, the J end lost 5 bases, and 17 bases lay between the germline ends. The CDR3 totals 15 residues. Germline CDR1 and CDR2: MGHRA and YSYEKL. The CDR3 here is CASSPTWEGSTEAFF. CDR3 nucleotides: TGCGCCAGCAGCCCAACTTGGGAGGGGAGTACTGAAGCTTTCTTT.

J is TRBJ1-2 and V is TRBV6-1; D may be TRBD1 (5 bases). The CDR3 is 16 amino acids. CDR1 and CDR2 (germline): MNHNS, SASEGT. V lost 1 base, J lost 0 bases, and 12 bases lay in between. CDR3 protein: CASSEVGGHSNYGYTF. CDR3 nucleotide sequence: TGTGCCAGCAGTGAAGTGGGTGGACACTCTAACTATGGCTACACCTTC.

The chain combines TRBV7-2 with TRBJ1-6; 8 bases align to TRBD1. The V and J ends lost 3 bases and 6 bases, in that order; junction bases with no gene match: 4. The CDR3 is 15 amino acids. Germline values: CDR1 SGHTA, CDR2 FQGNSA. CDR3 region: CASSLGQAANSPLHF. CDR3 DNA: TGTGCCAGCAGCTTGGGACAGGCCGCTAATTCACCCCTCCACTTT.

The genes are TRBV11-2 and TRBJ2-3; D uncertain. The CDR3 covers 18 residues. V was clipped by 5 bases and J by 3 bases, with 24 bases between them. The germline CDR1 and CDR2 sequences are SGHAT and FQNNGV. The chain's CDR3 is CASSQRAFGSAETDTQYF. CDR3 DNA sequence: TGTGCCAGCAGCCAACGAGCGTTCGGATCGGCCGAGACAGATACGCAGTATTTT.

V gene TRBV9 combines with J gene TRBJ1-2; D call uncertain. CDR1 SGDLS and CDR2 YYNGEE come from the germline V gene. The CDR3 consists of 14 residues. Trimming cost V 0 bases and J 0 bases, with 6 bases left between them. The DNA for the CDR3 is TGTGCCAGCAGCGTAGACCGATCTAACTATGGCTACACCTTC. This translates into CASSVDRSNYGYTF.

The genes are TRBV5-1 and TRBJ1-2; D may be TRBD1 (6 bases). The CDR3 length is 16 residues. Looked up from germline, CDR1 is SGHRS and CDR2 is YFSETQ. The V end lost 1 base, the J end lost 0 bases, and 13 bases lay between the germline ends. CDR3: CASSLITAGANYGYTF. The CDR3 region has the DNA TGCGCCAGCAGCTTGATTACGGCAGGGGCTAACTATGGCTACACCTTC. The variable domain in full, with the rest retrieved from reference TRBV5-1 and TRBJ1-2, is KAGVTQTPRYLIKTRGQQVTLSCSPISGHRSVSWYQQTPGQGLQFLFEYFSETQRNKGNFPGRFSGRQFSNSRSEMNVSTLELGDSALYLCASSLITAGANYGYTFGSGTRLTVV.

For this clone: Mismatch with germline at one junction end may stem from a read error. The J gene is TRBJ2-1, the V gene TRBV5-1, with D perhaps TRBD2 (5 bases). The CDR3 covers 20 residues. In germline, CDR1 is SGHRS, CDR2 YFSETQ. CDR3 protein: CASSLPASSHHLSSYIEQFF. The CDR3 nucleotides read TGCGCCAGCAGCTTGCCGGCTAGCAGCCACCACCTGAGCTCCTACATTGAGCAGTTCTTC.

This clone was detected only once. V gene TRBV7-7 combines with J gene TRBJ2-3; 7 bases are a match to TRBD2. Germline assignment: CDR1 SSHAT and CDR2 FNYEAQ (reference sequence). This CDR3 contains 14 residues. V dropped 2 bases and J dropped 5; count of bases not matched to a gene: 4. As DNA, the CDR3 is TGTGCCAGCAGCTTATCGGGACTACGAGATACGCAGTATTTT. Translated: CASSLSGLRDTQYF.

CDR3 residues: CASKLADTGELFF. CDR3 bases: TGTGCCAGCAAACTAGCAGACACCGGGGAGCTGTTTTTT. The chain is built from TRBV2 and TRBJ2-2, with D perhaps matching TRBD2 (6 bases). Germline CDR1 reads SNHLY; CDR2 reads FYNNEI. This CDR3 spans 13 amino acids. Trimming pared 7 bases from V and 3 bases from J, leaving 9 bases between.

This clone has only one observation. This chain uses TRBV4-2 with TRBJ2-7; TRBD2 matches 7 bases. Unmatched junction bases numbered 17, after V lost 0 bases and J lost 6 bases. CDR1 is LGHNA, CDR2 YNFKEQ, per germline. The CDR3 loop spans 18 amino acids. CDR3 nucleotide sequence: TGTGCCAGCAGCCAAGACCCAATGGGGGGGGAGCGAGTCAGCGAGCAGTACTTC. This sequence encodes CASSQDPMGGERVSEQYF.

The chain recombines TRBV11-3 with TRBJ2-2; 10 nucleotides agree with TRBD1. The germline gives CDR1 SGHNT, CDR2 YENEEA. CDR3 length: 15 residues. V trimming: 5 bases; J trimming: 4 bases; junction bases outside the gene matches: 4. CDR3 DNA sequence: TGTGCCAGCAGCCCCGGGACAGGGGCCACCGGGGAGCTGTTTTTT. It encodes CASSPGTGATGELFF.

V gene TRBV2 combines with J gene TRBJ2-1; D not resolved. With 3 bases removed from V and 3 bases from J, the gap between germline ends came to 9 bases. This CDR3 region has 14 residues. Germline V lookup: CDR1 SNHLY, CDR2 FYNNEI. The DNA of the CDR3 is TGTGCCAGCAGTGACATGGCTAGCTACAATGAGCAGTTCTTC. It encodes CASSDMASYNEQFF.

This chain joins TRBV7-6 and TRBJ1-2; D gene unclear. The V gene's germline CDR1 is SGHVS and CDR2 FNYEAQ. There are 15 residues in the CDR3. V lost 1 base and J lost 4, with 13 bases in between. This CDR3 reads CASSLEGGTSYGYTF. The CDR3 DNA reads TGTGCCAGCAGCTTAGAGGGTGGTACGAGCTATGGCTACACCTTC.

V is TRBV28 and J is TRBJ2-7; 15 bases match TRBD2. Germline CDR1 reads MDHEN; CDR2 reads SYDVKM. There are 15 residues in the CDR3. Losses at the gene ends were 7 bases for V and 6 bases for J; bases not matched to a gene: 7. The CDR3 protein is CASTGLAGGPGEQYF. In DNA, the CDR3 is TGTGCCAGCACCGGACTAGCGGGAGGGCCCGGCGAGCAGTACTTC.

The chain is built from TRBV2 and TRBJ2-1, with TRBD2 matching over 14 bases. V shed 6 bases, J shed 9 bases, and the junction held 7 bases outside the gene matches. The CDR3 has 15 residues. Germline V gene data show CDR1 as SNHLY and CDR2 as FYNNEI. The CDR3 reads CASRKGLAGVGEQFF. The CDR3, as DNA: TGTGCCAGCAGGAAGGGACTAGCGGGAGTAGGTGAGCAGTTCTTC. The full variable domain, with the rest looked up from reference TRBV2 and TRBJ2-1, is EPEVTQTPSHQVTQMGQEVILRCVPISNHLYFYWYRQILGQKVEFLVSFYNNEISEKSEIFDDQFSVERPDGSNFTLKIRSTKLEDSAMYFCASRKGLAGVGEQFFGPGTRLTVL.

The V gene is TRBV11-3, the J gene TRBJ2-7; D might be TRBD1 or TRBD2, each matching 5 bases. The V gene lost 5 bases and the J gene lost 0 bases, with 23 bases spanning the gap. The CDR3 length is 18 residues. CDR1 is SGHNT and CDR2 is YENEEA in the germline V gene. CDR3 sequence: CASSLAAPGPPHSYEQYF. CDR3 nucleotide sequence: TGTGCCAGCAGCCTAGCTGCCCCAGGGCCGCCCCACTCCTACGAGCAGTACTTC.

This chain links TRBV4-3 with TRBJ1-5; 8 bases map to TRBD1. This CDR3 has 15 residues. The junction had 4 bases not matched to a gene; V was cut back by 1 base and J by 5 bases. Germline values: CDR1 LGHNA, CDR2 YSLEER. CDR3 coding DNA: TGCGCCAGCAGCCAAGGGACAGGGCGGCATCAGCCCCAGCATTTT. Residues: CASSQGTGRHQPQHF.

The sample holds a few counts of this clone. This sequence joins TRBV6-6 and TRBJ1-5; TRBD1 matches 7 bases. Trimming took 8 bases from V and 2 from J; bases not matched to a gene: 3. CDR3 size: 13 residues. Germline values: CDR1 MNHNY, CDR2 SVGAGI (reference sequence). The CDR3 coding sequence is TGTGCCAGCCTTGGGACAGGCAATCAGCCCCAGCATTTT. Protein: CASLGTGNQPQHF.